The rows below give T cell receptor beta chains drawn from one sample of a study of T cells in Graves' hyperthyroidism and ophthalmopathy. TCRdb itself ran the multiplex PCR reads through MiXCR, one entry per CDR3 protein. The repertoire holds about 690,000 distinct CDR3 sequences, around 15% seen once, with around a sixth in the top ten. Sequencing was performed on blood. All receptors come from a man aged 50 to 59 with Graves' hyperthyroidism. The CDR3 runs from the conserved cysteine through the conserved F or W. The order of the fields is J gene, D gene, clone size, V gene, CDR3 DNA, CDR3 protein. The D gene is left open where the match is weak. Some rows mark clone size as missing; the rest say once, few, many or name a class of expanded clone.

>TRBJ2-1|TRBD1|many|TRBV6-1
TGTGCCAGCAGGGACAGGTCTTGGGAGATGGTGCAGTTCTTC
CASRDRSWEMVQFF
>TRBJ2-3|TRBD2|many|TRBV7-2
TGTGCCAGCAGCTTAGAAGGGCTAGCGGGATTCACAGATACGCAGTATTTT
CASSLEGLAGFTDTQYF
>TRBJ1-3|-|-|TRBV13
TGTGCCAGCAGCCCCCGGACAGCTACTGGAAACACCATATATTTT
CASSPRTATGNTIYF
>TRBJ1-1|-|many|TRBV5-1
TGCGCCAGCAGCTTGGACAGGACGAGTACTAACACTGAAGCTTTCTTT
CASSLDRTSTNTEAFF
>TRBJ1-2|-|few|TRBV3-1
TGTGCCAGCAGCCAAGGTCCGGGACCGGGCTATGGCTACACCTTC
CASSQGPGPGYGYTF
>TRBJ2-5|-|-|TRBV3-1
TGTGCCAGCAGCCAACCGGGACCCGAAGAGACCCAGTACTTC
CASSQPGPEETQYF
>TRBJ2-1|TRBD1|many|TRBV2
TGTGCCAGCAGTTTACAGGGGATCGGAGCGAATGAGCAGTTCTTC
CASSLQGIGANEQFF
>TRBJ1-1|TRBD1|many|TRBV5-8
TGTGCCAGCAGCTTGTACGGCTCAGGGGGCTACGGGAACACTGAAGCTTTCTTT
CASSLYGSGGYGNTEAFF
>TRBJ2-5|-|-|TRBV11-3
TGTGCCAGCAGCTTAGAGAGCCGCTACGGTGAGACCCAGTACTTC
CASSLESRYGETQYF
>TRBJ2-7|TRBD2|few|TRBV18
TGTGCCAGCTCACCTCCCAGCGGGAGGTTGGTTGAGCAGTACTTC
CASSPPSGRLVEQYF
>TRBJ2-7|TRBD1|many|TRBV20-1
TGCAGTGCTACAGGGGGGACAGGGGACTACGAGCAGTACTTC
CSATGGTGDYEQYF
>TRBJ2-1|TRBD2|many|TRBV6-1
TGTGCCAGCAGTGAAATATTCCTAGCGGGAAGCAATGAGCAGTTCTTC
CASSEIFLAGSNEQFF
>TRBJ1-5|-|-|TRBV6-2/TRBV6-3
TGTGCCAGCAGTCGGGACCCACCTTGGGGGGGGGATAGCAATCAGCCCCAGCATTTT
CASSRDPPWGGDSNQPQHF
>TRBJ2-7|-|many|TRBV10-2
TGCGCCAGCAGTGAGGGGGCAACTAGCTCCTACGAGCAGTACTTC
CASSEGATSSYEQYF